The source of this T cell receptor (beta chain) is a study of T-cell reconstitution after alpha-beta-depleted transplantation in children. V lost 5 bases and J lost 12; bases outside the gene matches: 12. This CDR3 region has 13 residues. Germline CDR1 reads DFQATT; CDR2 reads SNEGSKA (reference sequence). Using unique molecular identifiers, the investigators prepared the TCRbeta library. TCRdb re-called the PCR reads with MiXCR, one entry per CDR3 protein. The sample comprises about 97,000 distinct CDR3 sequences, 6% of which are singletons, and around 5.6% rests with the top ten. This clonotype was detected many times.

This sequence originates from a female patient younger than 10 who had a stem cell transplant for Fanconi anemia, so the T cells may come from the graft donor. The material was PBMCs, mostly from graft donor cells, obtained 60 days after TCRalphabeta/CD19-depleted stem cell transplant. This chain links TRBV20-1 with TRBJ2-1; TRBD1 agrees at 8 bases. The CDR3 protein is CSAFRGRSGGQFF. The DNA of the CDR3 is TGCAGTGCTTTCAGGGGGCGAAGTGGGGGGCAGTTCTTC.